The rows below give T cell receptor beta chains drawn from one sample of a study of post-analysis software for immune sequencing data. TCRdb used MiXCR to reprocess the PCR reads, holding one entry per CDR3 protein. The sample carries roughly 730,000 distinct CDR3 sequences, roughly 27% recorded once. The material sequenced was blood. Receptor source: a girl aged 5-17 years with multiple sclerosis. The CDR3 runs from the conserved cysteine through the conserved F or W. D genes are given only for firm matches. Part of the rows lack a size; the others show once, few, many or a class for expanded clones.

TRBV7-2	-	-	14	TRBJ1-2	TGTGCCAGCAGCTTAGTGGGCAGGGTGCCGGGCTACACCTTC	CASSLVGRVPGYTF
TRBV5-4	few	TRBD1	16	TRBJ2-5	TGTGCCAGCAGCTCTAATACAGCAGGGGGCGAAGAGACCCAGTACTTC	CASSSNTAGGEETQYF
TRBV28	few	-	14	TRBJ2-2	TGTGCCAGCAGTTTACCTGGGTTCACCGGGGAGCTGTTTTTT	CASSLPGFTGELFF
TRBV20-1	few	TRBD1	16	TRBJ1-2	TGCAGTGCTCTGGTGGGCAGGGGGCTACCTCATCGTGGCTACACCTTC	CSALVGRGLPHRGYTF
TRBV20-1	-	-	14	TRBJ2-3	TGCAGTGCTGAGAGCGGATCTAGCACAGATACGCAGTATTTT	CSAESGSSTDTQYF
TRBV25-1	-	-	12	TRBJ2-1	TGTGTCAGCAGTGAAGGCCCTAGTGAGCAGTTCTTC	CVSSEGPSEQFF
TRBV5-1	-	TRBD2	19	TRBJ2-3	TGCGCCAGCAGCAACGGGACTAGCGGGGGGGCCCCCACTACAGATACGCAGTATTTT	CASSNGTSGGAPTTDTQYF
TRBV3-1	-	-	13	TRBJ1-1	TGTGCCAGCAGCCAAGACAGATATGGTGAAGCTTTCTTT	CASSQDRYGEAFF
TRBV7-8	-	TRBD1	15	TRBJ1-2	TGTGCCAGCAGCTTAGGGACAGGGGCGCATGGAGGCTACACCTTC	CASSLGTGAHGGYTF
TRBV12-3/TRBV12-4	few	-	15	TRBJ1-1	TGTGCCAGCAGCCTGACCGGGACATCCACCACTGAAGCTTTCTTT	CASSLTGTSTTEAFF
TRBV18	-	TRBD2	16	TRBJ2-1	TGTGCCAGCTCACCATCAGGACTAGCGGGATACGATGAGCAGTTCTTC	CASSPSGLAGYDEQFF
TRBV14	-	TRBD2	16	TRBJ2-5	TGTGCCAGCAGCCAAGAACGGGGGGGCCCATACAATGAGCAGTACTTC	CASSQERGGPYNEQYF
TRBV7-2	few	TRBD2	15	TRBJ2-7	TGTGCCAGCAGCCCAAGTAGCGGGAGGGCCGGCGAGCAGTACTTC	CASSPSSGRAGEQYF
TRBV25-1	-	-	12	TRBJ1-6	TGTGCCAGCAAACAGGGAAATTCACCCCTCCACTTT	CASKQGNSPLHF
TRBV12-3/TRBV12-4	few	TRBD1	15	TRBJ2-7	TGTGCCAGCATCCAGGGGGATGGGGGTTACAACGAGCAGTACTTC	CASIQGDGGYNEQYF
TRBV3-1	few	-	15	TRBJ1-5	TGTGCCAGCAGCCAAGGTTTAGGGGGAAACCAGCCCCAGCATTTT	CASSQGLGGNQPQHF
TRBV7-2	-	-	14	TRBJ1-4	TGTGCCAGCAGCCCGGACAGAGCTAATGAAAAACTGTTTTTT	CASSPDRANEKLFF
TRBV10-3	-	-	14	TRBJ2-2	TGTGCCATCACGTTAGTCCCGAACACCGGGGAGCTGTTTTTT	CAITLVPNTGELFF
TRBV20-1	-	TRBD2	15	TRBJ2-7	TGCAGTGCTAGAGATAAAACTAGCGGCTCCTACGAGCAGTACTTC	CSARDKTSGSYEQYF
TRBV5-6	few	TRBD2	16	TRBJ2-7	TGTGCCAGCAGCTTCATGACAACGGGACTAGGCTACGAGCAGTACTTC	CASSFMTTGLGYEQYF
TRBV5-6	once	-	13	TRBJ2-7	TGTGCCAGCAGCTTGGCCGGGGGTAGCGGCCAGTACTTC	CASSLAGGSGQYF
TRBV18	once	-	14	TRBJ1-1	TGTGCCAGCTCACCAGAGACGGGGAACACTGAAGCTTTCTTT	CASSPETGNTEAFF
TRBV10-3	-	-	13	TRBJ2-5	TGTGCCATCAGTGAAAGGGATTGGGAGACCCAGTACTTC	CAISERDWETQYF
TRBV5-1	-	-	13	TRBJ1-1	TGCGCCAGCAGCTTGGCCAGGATGACTGAAGCTTTCTTT	CASSLARMTEAFF
TRBV6-6	-	-	13	TRBJ2-7	TGTGCCAGCAGTTACCAGGGGCTCGACGAGCAGTACTTC	CASSYQGLDEQYF
TRBV6-2/TRBV6-3	-	TRBD1	15	TRBJ2-7	TGTGCCAGCAGCCATCCGGGACAGGGGGCCAACGAGCAGTACTTC	CASSHPGQGANEQYF
TRBV20-1	-	-	14	TRBJ1-5	TGCAGTGCTATCTCCGATAATAGCAATCAGCCCCAGCATTTT	CSAISDNSNQPQHF
TRBV4-1	-	-	16	TRBJ2-1	TGCGCCAGCAGCAGACCCGACAGTATTTCCTACAATGAGCAGTTCTTC	CASSRPDSISYNEQFF
TRBV7-2	few	TRBD2	13	TRBJ2-7	TGTGCCAGCGCGGTAGCGGGCCGGTACGAGCAGTACTTC	CASAVAGRYEQYF
TRBV6-1	few	TRBD2	19	TRBJ2-1	TGTGCCAGCAGCGACCCGGGACTAGCGGTTTCCTACTCCTACAATGAGCAGTTCTTC	CASSDPGLAVSYSYNEQFF
TRBV15	-	-	13	TRBJ2-3	TGTGCCACCAGCAGAGAGAATACCGATACGCAGTATTTT	CATSRENTDTQYF
TRBV20-1	-	TRBD1	15	TRBJ2-3	TGCAGTGCTAGAGCCCCGACAGGGAACACAGATACGCAGTATTTT	CSARAPTGNTDTQYF
TRBV2	-	TRBD2	13	TRBJ2-4	TGTGCCAGCAGGGCGGGAGCGAGTGACATTCAGTACTTC	CASRAGASDIQYF
TRBV4-3	-	TRBD2	18	TRBJ2-1	TGCGCCAGCAGCCTCGGCCCCGCATTGGGACTAGCGAAAAATGAGCAGTTCTTC	CASSLGPALGLAKNEQFF
TRBV20-1	-	-	15	TRBJ2-4	TGCAGTGCCCCTCCGGAGCTAGTTGCCAAAAGCATTCAGTACTTC	CSAPPELVAKSIQYF
TRBV9	many	TRBD2	14	TRBJ2-1	TGTGCCAGCAGCAGCGGGAGTGGAAGGAATGAGCAGTTCTTC	CASSSGSGRNEQFF
TRBV7-9	-	-	15	TRBJ2-1	TGTGCCAGCAGCTTGGCAGGGTCAGGGCGGGATGAGCGCTTCTTC	CASSLAGSGRDERFF